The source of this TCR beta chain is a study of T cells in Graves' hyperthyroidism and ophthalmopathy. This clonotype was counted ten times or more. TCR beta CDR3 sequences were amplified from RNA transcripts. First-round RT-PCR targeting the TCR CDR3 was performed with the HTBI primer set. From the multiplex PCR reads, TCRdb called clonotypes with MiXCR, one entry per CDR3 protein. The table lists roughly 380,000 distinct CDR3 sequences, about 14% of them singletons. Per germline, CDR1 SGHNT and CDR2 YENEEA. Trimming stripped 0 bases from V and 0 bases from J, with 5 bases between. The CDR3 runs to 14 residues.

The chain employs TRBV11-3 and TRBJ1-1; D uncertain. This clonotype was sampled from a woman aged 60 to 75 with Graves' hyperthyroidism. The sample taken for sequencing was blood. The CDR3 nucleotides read TGTGCCAGCAGCTTAGACGGAATGAACACTGAAGCTTTCTTT. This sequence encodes CASSLDGMNTEAFF.